This T cell receptor beta chain emerged from a study of brain T cells in children with intractable seizures listed by TCRdb under 2021. Regarding the study in general: Resected brain tissue from 50 or so pediatric epilepsy surgery cases was initially screened for immune gene transcripts with a NanoString immunology panel. Of the approximately 12 selected surgery cases, pre-surgery blood was also sequenced for eight, so four had brain tissue only.

Points on this clone: There is no known antigen for this receptor. One base away there is no much larger clone; base qualities are not given.

The sample's time point label is to be understood as: blood from clinic visit 5 months post-surgery; TSC patient then seizure free. The surgery cases with the highest brain T cell transcript signatures were chosen for TCR beta chain sequencing of brain tissue, and also of blood when blood was available. Prior to surgery, the patients had been treated with at least one anti-epileptic drug. The TCR-sequenced patients were children whose drug-resistant epilepsy was caused by tuberous sclerosis complex, focal cortical dysplasia, Rasmussen encephalitis or hemimegalencephaly. The Monarch genomic DNA purification kit was used to extract bulk genomic DNA from unsorted brain tissue and from whole blood. Here is what the overall study found, with its caveats: Because sequencing depth differed between pre- and post-surgery blood, the absence of clones from the pre-surgery sample may reflect undersampling. Viral specificity was inferred only from CDR3 sequence similarity, and patients' HCMV serostatus was unknown.

TCR beta chain sequences were generated from genomic DNA using the immunoSEQ assay. The authors processed their data as follows. CDR3 sequences that did not begin with the conserved framework cysteine at position 104 were removed by hand. To get clonality, the normalized Shannon's Diversity Index was subtracted from one, giving values from 0 (maximal diversity) to 1 (oligoclonal). To check whether a given CDR3 had different frequencies in two samples, for example brain versus blood, chi-squared comparison-of-proportions tests were used. Public clonotypes were found through immuneACCESS searches, while the VDJdb browser was used to judge similarity to known antiviral clonotypes. In its TCRdb copy, this immuneACCESS table keeps in-frame sequences only and misses some clones. Where compared with another copy, unresolved V genes explain less than half of these, and the others have no known cause. V and J calls and clone size follow that table, whereas D and trimming were derived from the DNA. The sample yields about 350,000 clones; approximately 93% were counted once. Roughly 5.8% of the sample rests with the top ten.

V ends up 7 bases short and J 0 bases short, with an unmatched junction base count of 14. Including the terminal cysteine and phenylalanine, the CDR3 comprises 17 residues. The read is trimmed to its CDR3 DNA, 51 bases read in frame from base 1. CDR1 WSHSY and CDR2 SAAADI were looked up in the germline V gene. This clonotype was sampled from a boy younger than two with tuberous sclerosis and intractable seizures. This sample comprised peripheral blood, obtained roughly 5 months after surgery. Recombination connected TRBV10-2 to TRBJ1-1; TRBD1 matches 7 bases in the middle. The sequenced DNA is TGCGCCAGCAACCTCTACCGGACAGGTATCCTGAACACTGAAGCTTTCTTT. It is translated as CASNLYRTGILNTEAFF.